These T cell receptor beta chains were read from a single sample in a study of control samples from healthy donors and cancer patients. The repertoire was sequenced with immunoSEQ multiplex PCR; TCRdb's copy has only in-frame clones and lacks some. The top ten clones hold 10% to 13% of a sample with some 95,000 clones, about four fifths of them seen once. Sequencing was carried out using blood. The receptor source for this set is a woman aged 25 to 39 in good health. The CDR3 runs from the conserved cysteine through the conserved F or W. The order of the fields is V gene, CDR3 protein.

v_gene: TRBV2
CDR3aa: CASTGTSAAQETQYF

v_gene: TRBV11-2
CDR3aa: CASSLGTGGSTDTQYF

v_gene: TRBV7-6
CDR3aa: CASSLTTGADYGYTF

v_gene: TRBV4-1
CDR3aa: CASSQEPPPTGGNSPLHF

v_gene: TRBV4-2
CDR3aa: CASSQRISYNEQFF

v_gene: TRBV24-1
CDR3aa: CATGHNEKLFF

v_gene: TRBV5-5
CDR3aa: CASSLGGRGLRYSNQPQHF

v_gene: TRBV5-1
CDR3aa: CASSLAIALAGELFF

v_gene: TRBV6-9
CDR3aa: CASSYRVSARKQPQHF

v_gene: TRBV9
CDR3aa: CASSAGGNSYNSPLHF

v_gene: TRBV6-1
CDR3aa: CASSDRQGGLSEQYF

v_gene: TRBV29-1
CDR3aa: CSVRTGNNEQFF

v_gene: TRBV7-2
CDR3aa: CASSLSLAGGPEQFF

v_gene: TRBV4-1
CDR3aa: CASSQDRSDGKNTEAFF

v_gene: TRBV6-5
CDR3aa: CASRNRDSGGYTF

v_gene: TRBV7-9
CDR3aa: CASSLRPTGDSEAFF

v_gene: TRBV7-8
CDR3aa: CASSFRDRGNKGMNTEAFF

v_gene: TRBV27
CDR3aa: CASRTSVRDTDTQYF

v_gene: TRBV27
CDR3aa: CASSLDSSYEQYF

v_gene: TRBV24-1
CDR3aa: CATSDSGRAGQYF

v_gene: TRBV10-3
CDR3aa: CAISSGGPTDTQYF

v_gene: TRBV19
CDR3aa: CASSIENRNQPQHF

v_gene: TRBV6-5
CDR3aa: CASSLGVWAKNEQFF

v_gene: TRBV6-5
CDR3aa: CASSPDPRWDGYTF

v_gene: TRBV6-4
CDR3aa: CASSDSSTAGKLFF

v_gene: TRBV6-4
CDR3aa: CASSDIAGGTDTQYF

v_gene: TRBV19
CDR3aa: CASSIGVGSRGSPLHF

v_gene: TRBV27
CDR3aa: CASSFGESGRASGYTF

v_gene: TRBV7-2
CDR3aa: CASRVGPFNTEAFF

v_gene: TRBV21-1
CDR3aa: CASSNRERGVLGTQYF

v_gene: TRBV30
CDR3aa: CAWSVRWGGEKLFF

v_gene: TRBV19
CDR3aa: CASSPTTGNLIYEQYF

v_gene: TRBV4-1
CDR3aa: CASSQTHRDRDYNEQFF

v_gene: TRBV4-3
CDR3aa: CASSQDLLTSGGYTDTQYF